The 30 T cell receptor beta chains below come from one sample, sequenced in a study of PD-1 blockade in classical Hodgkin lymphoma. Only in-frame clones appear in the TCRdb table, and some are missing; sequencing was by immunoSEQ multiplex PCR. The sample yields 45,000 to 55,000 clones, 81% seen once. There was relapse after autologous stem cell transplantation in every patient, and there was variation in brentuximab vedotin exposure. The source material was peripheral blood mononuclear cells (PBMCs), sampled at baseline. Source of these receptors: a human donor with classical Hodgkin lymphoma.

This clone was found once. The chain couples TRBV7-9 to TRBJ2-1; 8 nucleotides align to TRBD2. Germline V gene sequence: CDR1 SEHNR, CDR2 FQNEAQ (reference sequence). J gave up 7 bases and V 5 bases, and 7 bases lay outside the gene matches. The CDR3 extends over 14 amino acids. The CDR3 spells CASSGIPGGNEQFF. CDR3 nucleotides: TGTGCCAGCAGCGGTATTCCGGGGGGGAATGAGCAGTTCTTC.

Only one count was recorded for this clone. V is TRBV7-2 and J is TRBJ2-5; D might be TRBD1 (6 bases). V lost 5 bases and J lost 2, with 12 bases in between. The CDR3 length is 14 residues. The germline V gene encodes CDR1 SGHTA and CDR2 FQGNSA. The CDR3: CASSPGQGQETQYF. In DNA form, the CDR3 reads TGTGCCAGCAGCCCCGGCCAGGGGCAAGAGACCCAGTACTTC.

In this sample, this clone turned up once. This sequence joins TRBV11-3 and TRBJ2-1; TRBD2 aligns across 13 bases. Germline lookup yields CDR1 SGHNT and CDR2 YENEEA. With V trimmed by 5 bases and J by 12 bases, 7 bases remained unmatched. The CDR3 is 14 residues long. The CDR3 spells CASSLGLAGVWQFF. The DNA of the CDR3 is TGTGCCAGCAGCCTAGGACTAGCGGGGGTCTGGCAGTTCTTC.

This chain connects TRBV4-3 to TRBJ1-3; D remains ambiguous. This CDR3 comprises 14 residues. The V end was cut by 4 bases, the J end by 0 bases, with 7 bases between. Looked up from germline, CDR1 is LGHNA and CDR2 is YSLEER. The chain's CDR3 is CASSRIDSGNTIYF. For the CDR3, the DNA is TGCGCCAGCAGCCGAATCGACTCTGGAAACACCATATATTTT.

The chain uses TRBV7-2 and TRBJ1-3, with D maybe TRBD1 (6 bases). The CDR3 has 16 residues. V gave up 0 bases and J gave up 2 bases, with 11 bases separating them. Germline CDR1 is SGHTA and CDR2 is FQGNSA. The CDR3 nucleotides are TGTGCCAGCAGCTTAGCGGTCAGGGGTCCTGGAAACACCATATATTTT. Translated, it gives CASSLAVRGPGNTIYF.

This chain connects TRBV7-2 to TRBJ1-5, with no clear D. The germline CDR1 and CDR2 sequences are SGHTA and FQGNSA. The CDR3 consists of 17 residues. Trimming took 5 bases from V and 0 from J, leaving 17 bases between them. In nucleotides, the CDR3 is TGTGCCAGCAGCCCCTCCGGGGTTATGAATAGCAATCAGCCCCAGCATTTT. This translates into CASSPSGVMNSNQPQHF.

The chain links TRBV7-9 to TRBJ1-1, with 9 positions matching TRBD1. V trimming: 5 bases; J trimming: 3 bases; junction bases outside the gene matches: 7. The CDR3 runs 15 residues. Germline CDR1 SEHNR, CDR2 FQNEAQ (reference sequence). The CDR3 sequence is CASSQGQGWDTEAFF. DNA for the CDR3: TGTGCCAGCAGCCAGGGACAGGGTTGGGACACTGAAGCTTTCTTT.

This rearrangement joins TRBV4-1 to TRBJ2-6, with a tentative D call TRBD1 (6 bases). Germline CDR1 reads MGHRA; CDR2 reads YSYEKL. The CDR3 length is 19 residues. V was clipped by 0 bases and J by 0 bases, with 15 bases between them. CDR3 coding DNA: TGCGCCAGCAGCCAAGATCCCAGGGGTTCCAGCTCTGGGGCCAACGTCCTGACTTTC. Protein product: CASSQDPRGSSSGANVLTF.

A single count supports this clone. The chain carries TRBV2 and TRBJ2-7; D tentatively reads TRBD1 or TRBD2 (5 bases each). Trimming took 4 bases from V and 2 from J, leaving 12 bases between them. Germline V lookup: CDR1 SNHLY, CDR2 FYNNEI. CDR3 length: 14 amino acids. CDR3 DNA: TGTGCCAGCAGTGGGGGGTGGGCGACCTACGAGCAGTACGTC. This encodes CASSGGWATYEQYV.

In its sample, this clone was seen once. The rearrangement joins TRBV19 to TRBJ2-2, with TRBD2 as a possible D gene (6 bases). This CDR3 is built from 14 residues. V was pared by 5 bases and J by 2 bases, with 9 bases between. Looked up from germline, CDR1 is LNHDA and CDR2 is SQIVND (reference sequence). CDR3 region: CASSAGLNTGELFF. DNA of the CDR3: TGTGCCAGTAGTGCGGGATTAAACACCGGGGAGCTGTTTTTT. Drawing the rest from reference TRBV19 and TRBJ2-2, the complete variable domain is DGGITQSPKYLFRKEGQNVTLSCEQNLNHDAMYWYRQDPGQGLRLIYYSQIVNDFQKGDIAEGYSVSREKKESFPLTVTSAQKNPTAFYLCASSAGLNTGELFFGEGSRLTVL.

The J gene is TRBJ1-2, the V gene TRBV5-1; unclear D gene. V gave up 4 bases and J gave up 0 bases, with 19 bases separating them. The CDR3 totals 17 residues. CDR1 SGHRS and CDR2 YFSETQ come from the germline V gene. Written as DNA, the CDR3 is TGCGCCAGCAGCCCCCAGGTCCAGAACGCGGCTAACTATGGCTACACCTTC. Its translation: CASSPQVQNAANYGYTF.

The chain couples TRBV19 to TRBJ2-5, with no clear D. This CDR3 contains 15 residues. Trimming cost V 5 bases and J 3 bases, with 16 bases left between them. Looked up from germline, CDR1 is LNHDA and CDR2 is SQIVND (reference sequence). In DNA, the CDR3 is TGTGCCAGTAGTCCCCTTGGGTGGGCAGAAGAGACCCAGTACTTC. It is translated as CASSPLGWAEETQYF.

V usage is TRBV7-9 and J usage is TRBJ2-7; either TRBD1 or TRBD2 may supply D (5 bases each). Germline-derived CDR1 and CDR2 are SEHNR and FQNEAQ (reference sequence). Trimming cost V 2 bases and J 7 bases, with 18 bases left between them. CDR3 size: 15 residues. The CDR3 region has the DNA TGTGCCAGCAGCTTATGGGACCCCAGTTCAGGAGAGCAGTACTTC. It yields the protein CASSLWDPSSGEQYF.

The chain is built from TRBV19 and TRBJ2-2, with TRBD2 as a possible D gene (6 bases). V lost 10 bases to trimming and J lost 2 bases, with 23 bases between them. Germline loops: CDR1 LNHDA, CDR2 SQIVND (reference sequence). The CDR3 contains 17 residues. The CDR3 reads CATIHGGSDTNTGELFF. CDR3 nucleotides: TGTGCCACTATCCACGGGGGTTCCGATACTAACACCGGGGAGCTGTTTTTT.

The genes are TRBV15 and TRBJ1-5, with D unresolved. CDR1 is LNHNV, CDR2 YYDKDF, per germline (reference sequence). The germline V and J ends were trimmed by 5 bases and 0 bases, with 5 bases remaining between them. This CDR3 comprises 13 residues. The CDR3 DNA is TGTGCCACCAGCCAAAGTAGCAATCAGCCCCAGCATTTT. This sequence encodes CATSQSSNQPQHF. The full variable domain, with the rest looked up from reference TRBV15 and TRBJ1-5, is DAMVIQNPRYQVTQFGKPVTLSCSQTLNHNVMYWYQQKSSQAPKLLFHYYDKDFNNEADTPDNFQSRRPNTSFCFLDIRSPGLGDTAMYLCATSQSSNQPQHFGDGTRLSIL.

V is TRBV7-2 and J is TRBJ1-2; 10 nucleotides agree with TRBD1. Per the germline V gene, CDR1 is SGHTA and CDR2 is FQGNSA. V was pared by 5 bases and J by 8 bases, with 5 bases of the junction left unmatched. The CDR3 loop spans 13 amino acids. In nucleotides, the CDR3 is TGTGCCAGCAGCCCCCGGGACAGGGGAGGCTACACCTTC. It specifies CASSPRDRGGYTF.

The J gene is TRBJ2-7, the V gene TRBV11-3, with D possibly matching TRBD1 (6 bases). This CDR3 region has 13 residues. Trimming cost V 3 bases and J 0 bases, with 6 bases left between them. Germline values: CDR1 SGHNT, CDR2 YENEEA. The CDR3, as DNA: TGTGCCAGCAGCTTCAGGGGCTCCTACGAGCAGTACTTC. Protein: CASSFRGSYEQYF.

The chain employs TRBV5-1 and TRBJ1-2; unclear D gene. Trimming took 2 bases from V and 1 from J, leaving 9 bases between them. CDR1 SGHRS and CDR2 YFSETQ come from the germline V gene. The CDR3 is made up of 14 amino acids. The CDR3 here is CASSFRTDNYGYTF. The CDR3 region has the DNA TGCGCCAGCAGCTTTCGGACTGATAACTATGGCTACACCTTC.

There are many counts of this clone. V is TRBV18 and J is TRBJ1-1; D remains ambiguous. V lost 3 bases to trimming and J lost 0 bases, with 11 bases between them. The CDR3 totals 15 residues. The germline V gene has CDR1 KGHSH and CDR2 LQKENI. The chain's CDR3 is CASSPGRFMNTEAFF. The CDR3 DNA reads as TGTGCCAGCTCACCTGGACGGTTTATGAACACTGAAGCTTTCTTT.

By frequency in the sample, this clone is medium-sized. The CDR3: CASSEMGNEKLFF. In DNA form, the CDR3 reads TGTGCCAGCAGTGAGATGGGTAATGAAAAACTGTTTTTT. The chain couples TRBV25-1 to TRBJ1-4, with no clear D. The germline gives CDR1 MGHDK, CDR2 SYGVNS. V lost 3 bases, J lost 4 bases, and 6 bases lay in between. The CDR3 extends over 13 amino acids.

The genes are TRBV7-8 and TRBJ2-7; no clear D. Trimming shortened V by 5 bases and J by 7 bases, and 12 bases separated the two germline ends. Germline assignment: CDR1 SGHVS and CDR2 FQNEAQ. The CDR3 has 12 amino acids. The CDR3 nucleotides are TGTGCCAGCAGCATTGACCCCGGAGAGCAGTACTTC. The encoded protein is CASSIDPGEQYF.

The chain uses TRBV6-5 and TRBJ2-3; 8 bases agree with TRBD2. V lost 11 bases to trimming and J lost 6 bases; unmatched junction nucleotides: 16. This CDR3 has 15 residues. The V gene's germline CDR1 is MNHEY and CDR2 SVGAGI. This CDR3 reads CASRGAGAWVDTQYF. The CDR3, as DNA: TGTGCCTCCCGGGGAGCGGGAGCGTGGGTTGATACGCAGTATTTT.

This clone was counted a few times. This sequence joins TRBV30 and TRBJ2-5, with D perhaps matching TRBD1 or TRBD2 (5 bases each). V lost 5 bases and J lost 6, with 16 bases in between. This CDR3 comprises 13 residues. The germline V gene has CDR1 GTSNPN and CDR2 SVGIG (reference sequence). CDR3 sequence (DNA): TGTGCCTGGGCCGGGACCGCCGAAAAGACCCAGTACTTC. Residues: CAWAGTAEKTQYF.

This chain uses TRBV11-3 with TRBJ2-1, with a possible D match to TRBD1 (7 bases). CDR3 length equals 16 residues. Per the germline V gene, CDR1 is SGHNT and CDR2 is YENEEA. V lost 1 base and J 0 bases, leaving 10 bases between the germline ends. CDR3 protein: CASSLGQGGSYNEQFF. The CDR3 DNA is TGTGCCAGCAGCTTAGGGCAGGGGGGCTCCTACAATGAGCAGTTCTTC.

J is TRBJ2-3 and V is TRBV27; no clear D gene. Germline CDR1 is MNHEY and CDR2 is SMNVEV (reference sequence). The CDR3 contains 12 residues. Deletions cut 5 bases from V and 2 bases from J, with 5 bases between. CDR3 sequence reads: CASSPTTDTQYF. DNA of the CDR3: TGTGCCAGCAGTCCCACCACAGATACGCAGTATTTT.

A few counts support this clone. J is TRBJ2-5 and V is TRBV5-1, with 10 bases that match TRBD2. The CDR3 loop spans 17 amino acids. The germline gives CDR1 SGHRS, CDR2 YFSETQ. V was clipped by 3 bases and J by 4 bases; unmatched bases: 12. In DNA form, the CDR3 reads TGCGCCAGCAGCTCTAGAACTAGCGGGACGAGGAGAGAGACCCAGTACTTC. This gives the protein CASSSRTSGTRRETQYF.

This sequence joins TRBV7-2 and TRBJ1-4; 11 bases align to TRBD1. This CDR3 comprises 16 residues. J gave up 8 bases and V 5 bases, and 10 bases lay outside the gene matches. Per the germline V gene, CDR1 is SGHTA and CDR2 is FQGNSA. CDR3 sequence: CASSPLRDRGFEKLFF. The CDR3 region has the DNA TGTGCCAGCAGCCCATTGAGGGACAGGGGGTTCGAAAAACTGTTTTTT.

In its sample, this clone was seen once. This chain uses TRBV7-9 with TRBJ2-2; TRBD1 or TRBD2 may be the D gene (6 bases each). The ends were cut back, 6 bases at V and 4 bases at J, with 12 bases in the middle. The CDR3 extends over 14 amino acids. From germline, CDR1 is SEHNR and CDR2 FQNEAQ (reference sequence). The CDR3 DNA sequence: TGTGCCAGCAGGCGGGACACCTCCACCGGGGAGCTGTTTTTT. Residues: CASRRDTSTGELFF.

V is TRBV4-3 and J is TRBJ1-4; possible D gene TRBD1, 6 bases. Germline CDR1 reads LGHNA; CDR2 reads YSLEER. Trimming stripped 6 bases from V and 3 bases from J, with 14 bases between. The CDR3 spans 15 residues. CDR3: CASSSGGYANEKLFF. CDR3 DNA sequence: TGCGCCAGCAGTTCCGGGGGCTATGCTAATGAAAAACTGTTTTTT.

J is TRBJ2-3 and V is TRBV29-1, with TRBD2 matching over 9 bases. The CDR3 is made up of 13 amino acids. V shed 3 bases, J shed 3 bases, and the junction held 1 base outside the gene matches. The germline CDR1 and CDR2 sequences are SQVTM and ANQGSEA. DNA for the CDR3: TGCAGCGTTGACCTAGCGGGGACAGATACGCAGTATTTT. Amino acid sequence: CSVDLAGTDTQYF.